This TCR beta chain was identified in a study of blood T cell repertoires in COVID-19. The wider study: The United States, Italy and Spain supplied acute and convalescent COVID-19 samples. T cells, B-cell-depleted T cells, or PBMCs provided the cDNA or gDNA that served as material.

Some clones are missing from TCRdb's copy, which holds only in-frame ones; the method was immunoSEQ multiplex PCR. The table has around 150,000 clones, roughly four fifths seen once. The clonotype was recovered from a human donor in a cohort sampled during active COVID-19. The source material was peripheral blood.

The CDR3 here is CASSSLRPGGGLGISGANVLTF. DNA of the CDR3: TGTGCCAGCAGTTCGCTGCGACCCGGGGGGGGCCTCGGTATTTCTGGGGCCAACGTCCTGACTTTC. The genes are TRBV27 and TRBJ2-6; 8 nucleotides agree with TRBD2. V gave up 4 bases and J gave up 1 base; unmatched junction bases: 21. CDR1 MNHEY and CDR2 SMNVEV come from the germline V gene (reference sequence). The CDR3 has 22 residues.